The T cell receptor beta chain under discussion was sequenced for a study of shared clonotypes between healthy human individuals. The table came from immunoSEQ multiplex PCR; TCRdb's copy has only in-frame clones and leaves some out. In the table there are a few million clones, around nine tenths of which are singletons. The material sequenced was naive CD4+ T cells sorted from blood. As to subset: CD45RA+ positively selected. The source of this sequence is a man aged 18 to 29 in good health.

The DNA for the CDR3 is TGTGCCAGTAGTATAGCCCTAGCGGGAGGGGGAGAGCAGTTCTTC. Translation: CASSIALAGGGEQFF. This rearrangement joins TRBV19 to TRBJ2-1; 12 bases agree with TRBD2. Germline CDR1 is LNHDA and CDR2 is SQIVND (reference sequence). J was trimmed by 10 bases and V by 1 base; bases with no gene match: 5. The CDR3 extends over 15 amino acids. The complete variable domain, with remaining parts taken from reference TRBV19 and TRBJ2-1, reads DGGITQSPKYLFRKEGQNVTLSCEQNLNHDAMYWYRQDPGQGLRLIYYSQIVNDFQKGDIAEGYSVSREKKESFPLTVTSAQKNPTAFYLCASSIALAGGGEQFFGPGTRLTVL.